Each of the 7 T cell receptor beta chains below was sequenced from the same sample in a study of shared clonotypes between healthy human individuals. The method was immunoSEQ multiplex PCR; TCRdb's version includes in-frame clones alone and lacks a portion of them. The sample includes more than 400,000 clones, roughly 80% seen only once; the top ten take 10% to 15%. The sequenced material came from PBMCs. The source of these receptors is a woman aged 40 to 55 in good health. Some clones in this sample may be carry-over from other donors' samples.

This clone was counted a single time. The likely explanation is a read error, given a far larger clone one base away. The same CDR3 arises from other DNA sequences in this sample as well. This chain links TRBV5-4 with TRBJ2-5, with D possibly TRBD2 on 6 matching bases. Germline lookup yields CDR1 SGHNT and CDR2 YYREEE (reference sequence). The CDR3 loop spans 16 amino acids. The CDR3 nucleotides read TGTGCCAGCAGCTTGGACGGCGGGATGGGGCAAGAGACACAGTACTTC. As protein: CASSLDGGMGQETQYF.

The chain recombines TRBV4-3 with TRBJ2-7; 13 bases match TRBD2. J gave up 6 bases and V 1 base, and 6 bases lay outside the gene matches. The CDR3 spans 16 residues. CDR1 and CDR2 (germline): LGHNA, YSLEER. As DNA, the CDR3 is TGCGCCAGCAGCCAAGGGACTAGCGGGAGTGTTCGCGAGCAGTACTTC. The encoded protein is CASSQGTSGSVREQYF.

The CDR3 loop is CASSPFDAQPQHF. CDR3 nucleotides: TGTGCCAGCAGTCCTTTTGACGCTCAGCCCCAGCATTTT. The rearrangement joins TRBV2 to TRBJ1-5; no clear D. CDR3 size: 13 residues. Germline assignment: CDR1 SNHLY and CDR2 FYNNEI. V was shortened by 5 bases and J by 6 bases, with 11 bases between the two germline ends.

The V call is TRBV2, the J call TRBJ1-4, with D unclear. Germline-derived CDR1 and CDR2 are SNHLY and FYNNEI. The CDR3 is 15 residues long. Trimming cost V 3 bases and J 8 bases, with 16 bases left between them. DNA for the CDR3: TGTGCCAGCAGTGAGGCGGATTTTGCGCGCGAAAAACTGTTTTTT. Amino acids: CASSEADFAREKLFF. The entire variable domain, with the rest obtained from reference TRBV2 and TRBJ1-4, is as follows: EPEVTQTPSHQVTQMGQEVILRCVPISNHLYFYWYRQILGQKVEFLVSFYNNEISEKSEIFDDQFSVERPDGSNFTLKIRSTKLEDSAMYFCASSEADFAREKLFFGSGTQLSVL.

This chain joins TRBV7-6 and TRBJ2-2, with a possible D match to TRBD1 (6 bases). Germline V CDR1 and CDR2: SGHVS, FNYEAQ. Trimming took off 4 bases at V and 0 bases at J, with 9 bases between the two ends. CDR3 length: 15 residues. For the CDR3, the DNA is TGTGCCAGCAGCTCCCGACAGGCGAACACCGGGGAGCTGTTTTTT. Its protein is CASSSRQANTGELFF.

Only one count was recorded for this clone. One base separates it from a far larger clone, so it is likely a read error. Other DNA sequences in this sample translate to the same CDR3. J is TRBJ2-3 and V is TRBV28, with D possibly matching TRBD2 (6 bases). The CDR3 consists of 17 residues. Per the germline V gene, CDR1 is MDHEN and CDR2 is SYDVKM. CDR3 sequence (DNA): TGTGCCAGTAGTTTACCGAATGGGGGGTGGGGCACAGATACGCAGTATTTT. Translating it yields CASSLPNGGWGTDTQYF.

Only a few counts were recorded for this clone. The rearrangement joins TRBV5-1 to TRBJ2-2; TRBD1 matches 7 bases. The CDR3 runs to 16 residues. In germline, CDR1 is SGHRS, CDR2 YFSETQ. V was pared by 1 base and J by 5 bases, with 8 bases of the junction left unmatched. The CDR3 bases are TGCGCCAGCAGCTTGTTAGGGACAGACAATACCGGGGAGCTGTTTTTT. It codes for CASSLLGTDNTGELFF.